This entry is about one TCR beta chain. The antigen is unknown. This record belongs to a study of healthy donors' naive CD4 and CD8 T cells. CDR3 length: 13 amino acids. The J segment lost 12 bases and the V segment lost 2 bases, leaving 9 bases of the junction unmatched. Germline CDR1 is SQVTM and CDR2 is ANQGSEA. Study-wide results and limits: Reportedly, most V and J gene segments showed naive CD4+ versus CD8+ bias.

Naive T cells were sorted: CD4+CD8-CD45RO-CD45RA+ for CD4+, CD8+CD4-CD45RA+CD27bright for CD8+. Each TCR library used 500 ng of total RNA and a linear amplification protocol. Using its own MiXCR run on the reads, TCRdb lists one record per CDR3 protein. Of 200,000 or so distinct CDR3 sequences listed, around three quarters are singletons. Source material: naive CD4+ and CD8+ T cells sorted from blood, pooled from several donors. J is TRBJ1-2 and V is TRBV29-1, with TRBD1 matching 10 bases. This TCR derives from a pool of human donors in good health; the sample pools cells from several healthy donors. The CDR3 sequence is CSVEQRTGGEDTF. CDR3 DNA: TGCAGCGTTGAACAGCGGACAGGGGGAGAAGACACCTTC.